This T cell receptor (beta chain) is from a study of blood T cells in healthy people across ages. Regarding this clonotype: Antigen specificity is unknown.

For the second PCR, which ran for about 7 to 12 cycles, a sample-barcoded 5' primer and a J-beta primer mix were used. Every molecule of cDNA carried a tag from a template-switch adaptor with 12 random nucleotides. TCRdb independently ran MiXCR on the 5' RACE reads; one entry per CDR3 protein. This table holds about 670,000 distinct CDR3 sequences, roughly 43% found once. Study-level results: Per million T cells, TCR beta diversity dropped roughly linearly as age increased. Diversity figures derived from one million T cells were judged to underestimate the true value.

Germline CDR1 reads LNHNV; CDR2 reads YYDKDF (reference sequence). This CDR3 has 15 residues. V gave up 0 bases and J gave up 7 bases, with 10 bases separating them. The TCR was taken from an elderly man in good health. The sequencing input was blood. The chain couples TRBV15 to TRBJ1-6; the D is unclear. CDR3 coding DNA: TGTGCCACCAGCAGAGATCGCTGGGCGAATTCACCCCTCCACTTT. Residues: CATSRDRWANSPLHF.